These 15 T cell receptor beta chains originate from one sample sequenced in a study of CD8+ T cells in alopecia areata. It was cDNA, reverse transcribed from extracted RNA, that served as the sequencing template. The repertoire was sequenced with immunoSEQ multiplex PCR; TCRdb's copy has only in-frame clones and lacks some. The specimen has around 290,000 clones, none found just once. Cell sorting was performed on pooled cutaneous lymph node cells with CD4, CD8alpha, NKG2D, NKG2ACE and other markers. Sample: CD4+ T cells sorted from a lymph node. Receptors originate from a C3H/HeJ mouse with alopecia areata. The strain's MHC: H2-k.

This clone was observed a few times. Mouse names are used for the genes. CDR3 DNA, as far as it was read: TGTGCCTGGAGTCTCCGGGGGGTTTTCTATGCT. Protein sequence: CAWSLRGVFYA. The CDR3 as a whole reads CAWSLRGVFYAEQFF. The rearrangement joins TRBV31 to TRBJ2-1, with a tentative D call TRBD2 (6 bases). The read ends 4 residues shy of where the CDR3 ends; the end is completed using the germline J gene. V dropped 0 bases and J dropped 3 bases, with 12 bases sitting between them. Germline CDR1 and CDR2: GKSSPN and SITVG. The CDR3 spans 15 residues.

With respect to this clone: Genes and germline are mouse. Read data end 4 residues before the CDR3 end; the end is taken from the germline J gene. V usage is TRBV19 and J usage is TRBJ2-7; 7 nucleotides match TRBD2. J gave up 0 bases and V 2 bases, and 5 bases lay outside the gene matches. The CDR3 is made up of 15 amino acids. CDR1 is FNHDT, CDR2 SITEND, per germline (reference sequence). Partial CDR3 DNA: TGTGCCAGCAGTATTTCGGGGACTGTCTCCTAT. Encoded protein: CASSISGTVSY. The whole CDR3 sequence reads CASSISGTVSYEQYF.

This clone was detected only a few times. Mouse germline and gene names are used. Read coverage stops 4 residues before the CDR3 terminus; the germline J gene supplies the remainder. The same CDR3 also results from other DNA sequences found in this sample. This chain uses TRBV5 with TRBJ2-5, with D tentatively TRBD1 (6 bases). The CDR3 has 15 residues. CDR1 and CDR2 from the germline V gene are LGHNA and YNLKQL (reference sequence). Trimming pared 0 bases from V and 2 bases from J, leaving 9 bases between. CDR3 sequence reads: CASSQEGGGQDTQYF. The sequenced CDR3 bases are TGTGCCAGCAGCCAAGAAGGAGGGGGCCAAGAC.

Turning to this clone: Genes and germline are mouse. This sample also contains other DNA sequences that code for the same CDR3. The CDR3 loop reads CTCSADGQGAETLYF. The CDR3 DNA, read in part, is TGCACCTGCAGTGCAGATGGCCAGGGGGCAGAA. The rearrangement links TRBV1 to TRBJ2-3, with D possibly matching TRBD1 (6 bases). The read terminates 4 residues before the CDR3 end, so the remaining end is supplied by the germline J gene. The CDR3 has 15 amino acids. Germline CDR1 and CDR2: NSQYPW and LRSPGD (reference sequence). The V end was cut by 0 bases, the J end by 3 bases, with 10 bases between.

In regard to this clone: Here the gene names and germline are mouse. The read terminates 4 residues before the CDR3 end, so the remaining end is supplied by the germline J gene. This rearrangement joins TRBV13-1 to TRBJ2-2; 8 bases agree with TRBD1. Unmatched junction bases numbered 2, after V lost 0 bases and J lost 4 bases. The CDR3 is 15 residues long. Germline CDR1 reads NSHNY; CDR2 reads SYGAGN. CDR3 DNA, as far as it was read: TGTGCCAGCAGTGATGTCAGGGGGCGCACCGGG. Protein product: CASSDVRGRTG. The whole CDR3 protein is CASSDVRGRTGQLYF.

This clone was counted only a few times. Gene and germline names: mouse. The read ends 4 residues early relative to the CDR3; the germline J gene fills the gap. The same CDR3 can be traced to other DNA sequences in this sample. V usage is TRBV13-1 and J usage is TRBJ2-3; 8 nucleotides match TRBD2. The CDR3 extends over 13 amino acids. CDR1 and CDR2 (germline): NSHNY, SYGAGN. With 6 bases clipped from V and 1 base from J, the junction kept 1 base outside the gene matches. The CDR3 bases that were read are TGTGCCAGCACGACTGGGGGTGCAGAA. Translation: CASTTGGAE. The entire CDR3 sequence reads CASTTGGAETLYF.

Concerning this clone itself: The gene names here belong to mouse. The read finishes 4 residues shy of the CDR3 end, and the germline J gene is used to complete it. V is TRBV19 and J is TRBJ2-3; D might be TRBD1 (6 bases). Germline CDR1 FNHDT, CDR2 SITEND (reference sequence). V lost 5 bases, J lost 2 bases, and 15 bases lay in between. The CDR3 has 15 amino acids. The CDR3 region is CASRSGQFDAETLYF. CDR3 DNA (partial): TGTGCCAGCAGGTCCGGACAGTTTGATGCAGAA.

This clone was seen a few times. These gene names are mouse names. The CDR3 end falls 4 residues outside the read, so it is completed with the germline J gene. The chain carries TRBV19 and TRBJ2-1, with 7 bases aligning to TRBD1. This CDR3 region has 15 residues. CDR1 and CDR2 (germline): FNHDT, SITEND (reference sequence). V trimming: 5 bases; J trimming: 1 base; junction bases outside the gene matches: 6. CDR3 in amino acids: CASSLAGQNYAEQFF. CDR3 DNA, as far as it was read: TGTGCCAGCAGCCTGGCGGGACAGAACTATGCT.

Concerning this clone: Here the gene names and germline are mouse. The read stops 4 residues short of the end of the CDR3; the missing end is completed from the germline J gene. V and J are TRBV13-2 and TRBJ2-3, with no clear D. From germline, CDR1 is NNHNN and CDR2 SYGAGS (reference sequence). The CDR3 has 14 residues. The ends were cut back, 0 bases at V and 2 bases at J, with 7 bases in the middle. The CDR3 spells CASGDARIAETLYF. CDR3 DNA (partial): TGTGCCAGCGGTGATGCCAGGATTGCAGAA.

A few counts support this clone. Germline and genes here are mouse. With the read ending 4 residues before the CDR3 end, the germline J gene is used to fill in that end. The same CDR3 is also encoded by other DNA sequences in this sample. V gene TRBV19 combines with J gene TRBJ2-7, with 11 positions matching TRBD2. Per the germline V gene, CDR1 is FNHDT and CDR2 is SITEND (reference sequence). After removal of 1 base from V and 1 base from J, the junction contained 1 base not matched to a gene. The CDR3 spans 15 residues. The chain's CDR3 is CASSITGGASYEQYF. The covered CDR3 bases are TGTGCCAGCAGTATAACTGGGGGGGCGTCCTAT.

Of note for this clone: Gene names and germline refer to mouse. The DNA ends 4 residues before the CDR3 does, and the rest of the CDR3 is filled in from the germline J gene. The rearrangement links TRBV13-3 to TRBJ2-5; no clear D gene. The V gene lost 2 bases and the J gene lost 0 bases, with 4 bases spanning the gap. The CDR3 has 13 amino acids. Germline V gene data show CDR1 as NNHDY and CDR2 as SYVADS. The CDR3 DNA, read in part, is TGTGCCAGCAGTGACTTTAACCAAGAC. Translated: CASSDFNQD. In full, the CDR3 is CASSDFNQDTQYF.

This clone was counted between two and nine times. Gene names denote mouse genes. The read halts 4 residues ahead of the CDR3 end, with the missing end drawn from the germline J gene. J is TRBJ2-7 and V is TRBV1; 8 nucleotides align to TRBD2. CDR3 length: 15 amino acids. The V gene's germline CDR1 is NSQYPW and CDR2 LRSPGD (reference sequence). V was pared by 2 bases and J by 0 bases, with 3 bases of the junction left unmatched. The CDR3 loop reads CTCSAIWGASYEQYF. The CDR3 bases that were read are TGCACCTGCAGTGCAATCTGGGGGGCCTCCTAT.

This clone was observed a handful of times. Here the gene names and germline are mouse. The CDR3 end falls 4 residues outside the read, so it is completed with the germline J gene. This chain uses TRBV13-3 with TRBJ2-3; TRBD2 matches 12 bases. The CDR3 is made up of 17 amino acids. V was pared by 5 bases and J by 0 bases, with 7 bases of the junction left unmatched. Germline-derived CDR1 and CDR2 are NNHDY and SYVADS. CDR3 residues: CASSSDWGGLSAETLYF. The CDR3 DNA, read in part, is TGTGCCAGCAGCTCCGACTGGGGGGGCCTTAGTGCAGAA.

With regard to this clone: Mouse gene names and germline throughout. The CDR3 goes on 4 residues after the read ends, and that part is filled in from the germline J gene. Within the sample, other DNA sequences also encode this same CDR3. The chain employs TRBV19 and TRBJ1-2; D not certain. This CDR3 is built from 12 residues. Per germline, CDR1 FNHDT and CDR2 SITEND (reference sequence). Deletions cut 3 bases from V and 0 bases from J, with 3 bases between. The CDR3 DNA, read in part, is TGTGCCAGCAGTAGGGCAAACTCC. It is translated as CASSRANS. The full CDR3 is CASSRANSDYTF.

The table lists this clone with a few counts. These gene names are mouse names. The CDR3 end is not reached by the read, which stops 4 residues before it; the germline J gene fills it in. The rearrangement uses TRBV4 and TRBJ1-2, with D maybe TRBD1 (6 bases). V dropped 5 bases and J dropped 0 bases, with 10 bases sitting between them. The CDR3 has 14 residues. CDR1 LGHDT and CDR2 YNNKQL come from the germline V gene (reference sequence). The CDR3 reads CASSPGQANSDYTF. The CDR3 bases that were read are TGTGCCAGCAGCCCGGGACAAGCAAACTCC.